This T cell receptor (beta chain) was identified during a study of control samples from healthy donors and cancer patients. Assay used: immunoSEQ multiplex PCR; TCRdb lists only in-frame clones, some missing. The sample contains about 250,000 clones, over 70% of which appear only once. Specimen: PBMCs. This TCR was recovered from a woman in her sixties with lung cancer.

CDR3 DNA sequence: TGTGCCAGTAGCCCCCGGGACAGGGGACGCAATGAGCAGTTCTTC. It encodes CASSPRDRGRNEQFF. V usage is TRBV19 and J usage is TRBJ2-1; 10 nucleotides line up with TRBD1. V trimming: 6 bases; J trimming: 6 bases; junction bases outside the gene matches: 8. Germline V gene lookup returns CDR1 LNHDA and CDR2 SQIVND (reference sequence). The CDR3 runs to 15 residues. Drawing the rest from reference TRBV19 and TRBJ2-1, the complete variable domain is DGGITQSPKYLFRKEGQNVTLSCEQNLNHDAMYWYRQDPGQGLRLIYYSQIVNDFQKGDIAEGYSVSREKKESFPLTVTSAQKNPTAFYLCASSPRDRGRNEQFFGPGTRLTVL.